Listed below are T cell receptor beta chains from one sample, sequenced in a study of tumor and adjacent non-tumor tissue in lung cancer. TCRdb re-called the multiplex PCR reads through MiXCR, storing one row per CDR3 protein. This sample has about 200,000 distinct CDR3 sequences, with around 70% found just once. Sequenced input: lung tumor tissue. Every receptor here comes from a man between 60 and 70 years old with non-small cell lung cancer. The CDR3 runs from the conserved cysteine through the conserved F or W. Fields, in order: D gene, V gene, J gene, clone size, CDR3 protein, CDR3 DNA. The D gene is left open where the match is weak. Clone size is given for some rows only: seen once, a few or many times, or a class if the clone is expanded.

.,TRBV20-1,TRBJ2-3,.,CSSCGDTQNF,TGCAGTTCATGTGGAGATACGCAGAATTTT
.,TRBV11-3,TRBJ2-5,.,CASIPSVGETQYF,TGTGCAAGCATCCCAAGCGTAGGAGAGACCCAGTACTTC
.,TRBV20-1,TRBJ2-3,.,CSAPTAGAIHRTDTQYF,TGCAGTGCTCCTACGGCGGGGGCCATTCACCGCACAGATACGCAGTATTTT
.,TRBV11-2,TRBJ2-2,.,CASNFRTASTGELFF,TGTGCCAGCAACTTTCGGACCGCGAGCACCGGGGAGCTGTTTTTT
TRBD1,TRBV11-2,TRBJ1-2,.,CTSSPAPGQDPHYGYTF,TGTACCAGCAGTCCTGCACCGGGACAGGACCCTCACTATGGCTACACCTTC
.,TRBV5-6,TRBJ2-7,.,CASSSFSYWDPYEQYF,TGTGCCAGCAGCTCATTTTCCTACTGGGACCCCTACGAGCAGTACTTC
TRBD1,TRBV5-5,TRBJ1-6,.,CASQIDGQGNPPLHF,TGTGCCAGCCAAATAGATGGACAGGGGAATCCACCCCTCCACTTT
.,TRBV20-1,TRBJ1-1,.,CSARGHGCTEAFF,TGCAGTGCTAGAGGGCACGGGTGCACTGAAGCTTTCTTT
.,TRBV5-1,TRBJ2-7,once,CASSLGHSSYEQYF,TGCGCCAGCAGCCTGGGACATAGCTCCTACGAGCAGTACTTC
TRBD1,TRBV11-1,TRBJ2-7,.,CVSSLWGRGLDEQYF,TGTGTCAGCAGCTTATGGGGCAGGGGGCTAGACGAGCAGTACTTC
.,TRBV6-1,TRBJ1-5,.,CASSARLYESQHF,TGTGCCAGCAGTGCTAGACTTTATGAGTCCCAGCATTTT
.,TRBV5-1,TRBJ1-3,once,CASAEAYSGNTIYF,TGCGCCAGCGCTGAGGCCTACTCTGGAAACACCATATATTTT
.,TRBV20-1,TRBJ1-5,many,CSAISGGGQPQHF,TGCAGTGCTATCTCCGGGGGGGGACAGCCCCAGCATTTT
.,TRBV20-1,TRBJ2-3,many,CSATPGIGTDTQYF,TGCAGTGCTACTCCAGGGATCGGGACAGATACGCAGTATTTT
TRBD1,TRBV29-1,TRBJ2-7,.,CSFNSRGGDRGSYEQYF,TGCAGCTTCAATAGTCGGGGGGGGGACAGGGGCTCCTACGAGCAGTACTTC
.,TRBV14,TRBJ2-1,.,CASSQDELVNEQFF,TGTGCCAGCAGCCAAGATGAACTAGTCAATGAGCAGTTCTTC
TRBD1,TRBV20-1,TRBJ2-3,once,CSARYLMGQDVTDTQYF,TGCAGTGCTAGATATCTCATGGGACAGGATGTTACAGATACGCAGTATTTT
.,TRBV12-3/TRBV12-4,TRBJ2-3,.,CASTPVSTDTHFF,TGTGCCAGTACCCCCGTTAGCACAGATACGCACTTTTTT
TRBD2,TRBV6-5,TRBJ2-7,many,CASRRAGEQYF,TGTGCCAGCAGACGAGCGGGAGAGCAGTACTTC
TRBD1,TRBV20-1,TRBJ1-4,.,CSVRDRGVEKLFF,TGCAGTGTCCGGGACAGGGGGGTTGAAAAACTGTTCTTT
TRBD2,TRBV6-1,TRBJ2-1,few,CASSESASGATEQFF,TGTGCCAGCAGTGAATCGGCTAGCGGGGCCACTGAGCAGTTCTTC
TRBD1,TRBV11-3,TRBJ2-3,many,CASSRGGRGPTDTQYF,TGTGCCAGCAGCCGAGGGGGCAGGGGTCCCACAGATACGCAGTATTTT
TRBD1,TRBV11-3,TRBJ2-2,.,CASRRDRNAGDLFF,TGTGCCAGCCGCCGGGACAGGAACGCCGGGGATCTGTTTTTT
.,TRBV11-2,TRBJ2-1,.,CANSLAPREEETQFF,TGTGCCAACAGCTTAGCTCCTAGAGAGGAAGAGACCCAGTTCTTC
.,TRBV18,TRBJ1-1,.,CASSPFGGNPITEAFF,TGTGCCAGCTCACCATTCGGGGGGAATCCGATCACTGAAGCTTTCTTT
.,TRBV20-1,TRBJ1-5,.,CSAMTLSGTSNQPQHF,TGCAGTGCCATGACTCTCTCCGGAACATCAAATCAGCCCCAGCATTTT
.,TRBV20-1,TRBJ2-7,.,CSAQRALSASYEQHF,TGCAGTGCTCAACGGGCCCTTAGCGCATCCTACGAGCAGCACTTC
.,TRBV4-3,TRBJ2-3,.,CASSRAGSTDTQYF,TGTGCCAGCAGCCGGGCAGGGAGCACAGATACGCAGTATTTT
.,TRBV6-6,TRBJ1-5,many,CASRSAGTGQPQHF,TGTGCCAGCAGGTCTGCGGGAACGGGTCAGCCCCAGCATTTT
.,TRBV4-1,TRBJ2-5,once,CTSSQDQYETQYF,TGCACCAGCAGCCAAGATCAGTACGAGACCCAGTATTTC